This T cell receptor beta chain was captured by sequencing in a study of shared clonotypes between healthy human individuals. A note on this clone: What it recognizes is unknown.

Positively selected for CCR7, the CD45RO-negative cells used as naive CD8 cells excluded terminally differentiated effector memory CD45RA+ cells. CDR1 is SGDLS and CDR2 is YYNGEE in the germline V gene. Trimming cost V 3 bases and J 10 bases, with 11 bases left between them. This CDR3 has 12 amino acids. Study-level points and caveats: The four-donor shared clonotypes exceeded non-shared clonotypes in generation probability, with non-shared ones scoring lower.

Sequenced by immunoSEQ multiplex PCR; TCRdb stores in-frame clones only, minus some. The sample lists 550,000 to 600,000 clones, 95% to 98% seen once, with 0.3% in the top ten. The sequence was obtained from a man aged 25-45 years in good health. The chain couples TRBV9 to TRBJ2-1; D ambiguous. Sequencing was done on a sample of naive CD8+ T cells sorted from blood. DNA for the CDR3: TGTGCCAGCAGCGGCCTGGCCTTGGAGCAGTTCTTC. Protein: CASSGLALEQFF.